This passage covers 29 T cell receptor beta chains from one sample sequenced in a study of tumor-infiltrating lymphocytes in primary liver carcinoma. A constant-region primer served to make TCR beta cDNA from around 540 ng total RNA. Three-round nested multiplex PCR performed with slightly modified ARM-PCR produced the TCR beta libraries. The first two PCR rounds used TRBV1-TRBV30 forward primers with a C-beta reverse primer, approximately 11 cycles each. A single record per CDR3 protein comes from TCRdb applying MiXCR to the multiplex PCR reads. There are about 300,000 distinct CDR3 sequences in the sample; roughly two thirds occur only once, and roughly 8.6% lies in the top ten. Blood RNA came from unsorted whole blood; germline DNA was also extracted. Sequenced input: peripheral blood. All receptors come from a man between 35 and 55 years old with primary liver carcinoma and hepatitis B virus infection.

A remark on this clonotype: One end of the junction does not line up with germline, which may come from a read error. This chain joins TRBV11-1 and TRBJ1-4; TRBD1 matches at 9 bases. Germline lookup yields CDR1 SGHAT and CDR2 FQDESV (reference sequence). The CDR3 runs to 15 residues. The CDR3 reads CVSSSGQGMDEKLFF. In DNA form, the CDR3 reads TGTGTCAGCAGCTCCGGACAGGGGATGGATGAAAAACTGTTTTTT. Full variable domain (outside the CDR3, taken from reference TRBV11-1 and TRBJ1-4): EAEVAQSPRYKITEKSQAVAFWCDPISGHATLYWYRQILGQGPELLVQFQDESVVDDSQLPKDRFSAERLKGVDSTLKIQPAELGDSAMYLCVSSSGQGMDEKLFFGSGTQLSVL.

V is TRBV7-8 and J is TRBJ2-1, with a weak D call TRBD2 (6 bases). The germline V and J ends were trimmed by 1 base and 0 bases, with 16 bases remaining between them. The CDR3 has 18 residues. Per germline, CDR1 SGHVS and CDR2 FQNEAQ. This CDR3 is CASSLVGSSVSSYNEQFF. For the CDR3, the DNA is TGTGCCAGCAGCTTAGTGGGGTCTAGCGTCAGCTCCTACAATGAGCAGTTCTTC.

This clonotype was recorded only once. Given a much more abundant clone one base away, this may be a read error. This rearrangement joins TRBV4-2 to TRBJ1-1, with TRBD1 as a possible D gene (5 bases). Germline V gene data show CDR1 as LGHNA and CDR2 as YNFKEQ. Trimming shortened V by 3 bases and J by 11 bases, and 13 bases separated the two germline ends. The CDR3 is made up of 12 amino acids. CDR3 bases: TGTGCCAGCAGCCATGGGGCCGGGGATGCTTTCTTT. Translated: CASSHGAGDAFF.

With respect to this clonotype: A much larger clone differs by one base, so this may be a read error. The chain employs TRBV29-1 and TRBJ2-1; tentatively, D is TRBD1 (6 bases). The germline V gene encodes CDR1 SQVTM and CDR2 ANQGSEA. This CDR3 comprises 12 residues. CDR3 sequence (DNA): TGCGGCTGTAGGACAGCCTACAATGAGCAGTTCTTC. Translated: CGCRTAYNEQFF.

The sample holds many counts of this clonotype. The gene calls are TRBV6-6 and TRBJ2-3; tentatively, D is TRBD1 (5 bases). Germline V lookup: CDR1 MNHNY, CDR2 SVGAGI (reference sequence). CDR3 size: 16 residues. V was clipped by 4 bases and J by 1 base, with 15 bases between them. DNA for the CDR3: TGTGCCAGCAGTTCAATCCAATCGACAGGCACAGATACGCAGTATTTT. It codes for CASSSIQSTGTDTQYF.

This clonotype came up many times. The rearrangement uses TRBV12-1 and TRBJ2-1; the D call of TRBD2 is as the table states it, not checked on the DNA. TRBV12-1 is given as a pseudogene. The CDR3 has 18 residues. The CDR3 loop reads CASSYRYFLARPYNEQFF. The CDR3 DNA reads TGTGCCAGCAGCTACCGTTACTTCCTAGCGCGACCCTACAATGAGCAGTTCTTC.

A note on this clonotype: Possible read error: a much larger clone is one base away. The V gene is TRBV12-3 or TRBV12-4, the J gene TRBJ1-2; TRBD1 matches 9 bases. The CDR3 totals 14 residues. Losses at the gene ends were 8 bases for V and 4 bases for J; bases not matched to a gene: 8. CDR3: CASPTGQGLYGYTF. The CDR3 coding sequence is TGTGCCAGCCCCACGGGACAGGGCCTCTATGGCTACACCTTC.

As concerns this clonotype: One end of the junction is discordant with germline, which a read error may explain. Here the CDR3 DNA reads TGTGCCAGGAGCTTTGGGACTAGCGGGAGTCCTTTGGGGACCCAGTACTTC. Translating it yields CARSFGTSGSPLGTQYF. This rearrangement joins TRBV11-3 to TRBJ2-5, with 14 bases matching TRBD2. The CDR3 is made up of 17 amino acids. The germline gives CDR1 SGHNT, CDR2 YENEEA.

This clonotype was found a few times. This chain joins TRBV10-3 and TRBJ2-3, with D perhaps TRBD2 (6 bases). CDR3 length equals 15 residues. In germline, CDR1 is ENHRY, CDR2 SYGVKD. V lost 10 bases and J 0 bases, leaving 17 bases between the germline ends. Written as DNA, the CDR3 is TGTGCCACCCGGATGGGGGGTTCAAGCACAGATACGCAGTATTTT. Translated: CATRMGGSSTDTQYF.

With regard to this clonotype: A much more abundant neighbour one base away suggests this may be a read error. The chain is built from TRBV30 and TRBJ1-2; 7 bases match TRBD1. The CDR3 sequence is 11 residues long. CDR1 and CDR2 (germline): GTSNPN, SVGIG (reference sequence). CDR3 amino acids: CARRDSYGYTF. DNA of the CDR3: TGTGCCCGGAGGGACAGCTATGGCTACACCTTC.

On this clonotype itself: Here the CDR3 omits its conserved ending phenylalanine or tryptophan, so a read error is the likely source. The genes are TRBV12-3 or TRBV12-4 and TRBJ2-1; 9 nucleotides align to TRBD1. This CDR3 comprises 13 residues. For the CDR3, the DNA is TGTGCCAGCAGGCAGGACAGGGGAAATGGGCAGTTCCTC. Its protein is CASRQDRGNGQFL.

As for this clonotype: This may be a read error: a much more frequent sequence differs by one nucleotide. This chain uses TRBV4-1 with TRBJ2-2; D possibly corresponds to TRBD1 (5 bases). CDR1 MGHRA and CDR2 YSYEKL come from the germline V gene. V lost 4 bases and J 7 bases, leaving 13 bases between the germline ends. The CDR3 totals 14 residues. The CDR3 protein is CASSLGEIIGELFF. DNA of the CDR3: TGCGCCAGCAGCCTAGGGGAAATCATCGGGGAGCTGTTTTTT.

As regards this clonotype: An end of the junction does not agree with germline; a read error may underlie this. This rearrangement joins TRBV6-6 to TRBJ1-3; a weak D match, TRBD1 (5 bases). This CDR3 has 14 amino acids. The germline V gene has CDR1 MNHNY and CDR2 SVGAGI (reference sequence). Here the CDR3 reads CSSTLRGVGNTTYF. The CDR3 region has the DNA TGTTCCAGCACCTTAAGAGGGGTTGGAAACACCACATATTTT.

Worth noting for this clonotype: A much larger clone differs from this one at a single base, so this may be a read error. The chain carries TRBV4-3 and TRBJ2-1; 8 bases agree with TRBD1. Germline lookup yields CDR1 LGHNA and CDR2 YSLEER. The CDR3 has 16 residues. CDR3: CASSQEGGQGWNEQLF. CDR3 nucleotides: TGCGCCAGCAGCCAAGAAGGAGGACAGGGTTGGAATGAGCAGCTCTTC.

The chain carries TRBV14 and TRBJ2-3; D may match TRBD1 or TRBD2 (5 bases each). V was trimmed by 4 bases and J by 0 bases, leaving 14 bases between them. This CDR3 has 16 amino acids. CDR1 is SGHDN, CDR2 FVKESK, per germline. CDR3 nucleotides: TGTGCCAGCAGCCTCTACCAGGGACCTAGCACAGATACGCAGTATTTT. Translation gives CASSLYQGPSTDTQYF.

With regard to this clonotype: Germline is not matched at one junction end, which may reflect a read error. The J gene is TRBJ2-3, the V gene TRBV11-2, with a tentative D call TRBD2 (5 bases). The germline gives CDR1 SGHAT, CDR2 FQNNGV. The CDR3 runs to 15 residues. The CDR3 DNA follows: TGTGTCAGCAGGTCAATTCGGGGTAGCACAGATACGCAGTATTTT. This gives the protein CVSRSIRGSTDTQYF.

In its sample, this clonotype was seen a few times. In DNA, the CDR3 is TGCAGCGTGAGGGGGGGAGACTCCTACAACGAGCAGTACTTC. This translates into CSVRGGDSYNEQYF. The V and J genes are TRBV29-1 and TRBJ2-7; TRBD2 is a possible D gene (7 bases). Germline V CDR1 and CDR2: SQVTM, ANQGSEA. The V end lost 6 bases, the J end lost 5 bases, and 20 bases lay between the germline ends. This CDR3 region has 14 residues.

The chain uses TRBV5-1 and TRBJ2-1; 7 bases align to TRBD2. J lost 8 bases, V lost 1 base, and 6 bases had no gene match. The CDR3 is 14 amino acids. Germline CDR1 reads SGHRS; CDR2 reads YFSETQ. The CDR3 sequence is CASSLTAGRDEQFF. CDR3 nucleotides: TGCGCCAGCAGCTTGACAGCGGGACGAGATGAGCAGTTCTTC. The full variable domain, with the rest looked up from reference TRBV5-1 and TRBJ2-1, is KAGVTQTPRYLIKTRGQQVTLSCSPISGHRSVSWYQQTPGQGLQFLFEYFSETQRNKGNFPGRFSGRQFSNSRSEMNVSTLELGDSALYLCASSLTAGRDEQFFGPGTRLTVL.

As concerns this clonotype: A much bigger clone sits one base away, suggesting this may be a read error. The CDR3 is CTSSQDRDSRYEQYF. The CDR3 coding sequence is TGTACCAGCAGCCAGGACCGGGACAGCAGGTACGAGCAGTACTTC. This chain connects TRBV4-2 to TRBJ2-7; 7 bases match TRBD1. The CDR3 extends over 15 amino acids. Germline values: CDR1 LGHNA, CDR2 YNFKEQ.

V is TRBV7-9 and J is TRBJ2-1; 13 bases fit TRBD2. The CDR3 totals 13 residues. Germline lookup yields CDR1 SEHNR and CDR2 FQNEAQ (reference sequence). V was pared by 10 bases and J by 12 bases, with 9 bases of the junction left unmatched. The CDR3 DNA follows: TGTGCCACGACTAGCGGGAGGATATGGGGGCAGTTCTTC. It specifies CATTSGRIWGQFF.

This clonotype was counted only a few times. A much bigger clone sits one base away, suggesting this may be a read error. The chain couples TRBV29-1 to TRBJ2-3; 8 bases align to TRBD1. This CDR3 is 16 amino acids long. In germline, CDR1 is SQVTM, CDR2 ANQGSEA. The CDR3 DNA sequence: TGCAGCGTTGAGGGGAAACGGGACAGGCGCACAGATACGCGGTATTTT. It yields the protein CSVEGKRDRRTDTRYF.

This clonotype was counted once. The CDR3, as DNA: TGCGCCAGCAGCCAACTAGCTAACCCTCCTGGGGAGCAGTACTTC. Translating gives CASSQLANPPGEQYF. The J gene is TRBJ2-7, the V gene TRBV4-1, with D maybe TRBD2 (5 bases). The V and J ends lost 2 bases and 7 bases respectively, with 18 bases between them. Per germline, CDR1 MGHRA and CDR2 YSYEKL. CDR3 length: 15 amino acids.

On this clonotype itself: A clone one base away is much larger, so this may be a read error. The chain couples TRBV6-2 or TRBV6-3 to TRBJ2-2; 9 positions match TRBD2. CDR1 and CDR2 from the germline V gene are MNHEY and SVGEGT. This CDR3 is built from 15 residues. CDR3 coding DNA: TGTGCCAGCAGCCTAGGGACTAGCCAGTCCGGGGAGCTGTTGTTT. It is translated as CASSLGTSQSGELLF.

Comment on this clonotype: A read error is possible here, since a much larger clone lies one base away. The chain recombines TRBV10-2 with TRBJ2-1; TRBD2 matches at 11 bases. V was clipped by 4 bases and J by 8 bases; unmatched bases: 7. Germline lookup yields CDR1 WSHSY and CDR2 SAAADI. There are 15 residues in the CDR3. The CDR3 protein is CASSGGLAVTDEQFF. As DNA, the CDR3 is TGCGCCAGCAGTGGGGGACTAGCGGTGACGGATGAGCAGTTCTTC.

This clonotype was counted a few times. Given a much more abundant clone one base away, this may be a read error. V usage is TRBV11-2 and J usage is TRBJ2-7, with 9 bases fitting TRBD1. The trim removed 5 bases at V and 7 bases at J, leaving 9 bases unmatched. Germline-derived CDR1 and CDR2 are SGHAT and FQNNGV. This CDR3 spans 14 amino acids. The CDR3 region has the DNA TGTGCCAGCAGCATGGTACAGGGGGCGAGGGAGCAGTACTTC. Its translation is CASSMVQGAREQYF.

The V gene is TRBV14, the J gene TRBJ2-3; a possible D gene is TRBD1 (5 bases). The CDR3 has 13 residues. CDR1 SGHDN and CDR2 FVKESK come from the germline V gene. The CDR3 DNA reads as TGTCTCAGCAGCCCAAGCTTACAGGTTACGCAGTATTTT. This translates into CLSSPSLQVTQYF.

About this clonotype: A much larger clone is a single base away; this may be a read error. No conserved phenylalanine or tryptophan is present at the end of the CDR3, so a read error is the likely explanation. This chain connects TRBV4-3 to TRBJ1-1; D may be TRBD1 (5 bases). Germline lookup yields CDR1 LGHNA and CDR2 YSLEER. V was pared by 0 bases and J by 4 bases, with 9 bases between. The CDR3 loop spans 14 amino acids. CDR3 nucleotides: TGCGCCAGCAGCCAAGATCCCAGGGCCACTGAAGCTTTCTAT. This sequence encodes CASSQDPRATEAFY.

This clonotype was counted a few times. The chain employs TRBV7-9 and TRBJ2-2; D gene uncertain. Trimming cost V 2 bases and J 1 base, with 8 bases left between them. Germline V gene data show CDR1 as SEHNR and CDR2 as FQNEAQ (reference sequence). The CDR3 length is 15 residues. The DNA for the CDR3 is TGTGCCAGCAGCTTAAGGCGCCAGAACACCGGGGAGCTGTTTTTT. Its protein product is CASSLRRQNTGELFF.

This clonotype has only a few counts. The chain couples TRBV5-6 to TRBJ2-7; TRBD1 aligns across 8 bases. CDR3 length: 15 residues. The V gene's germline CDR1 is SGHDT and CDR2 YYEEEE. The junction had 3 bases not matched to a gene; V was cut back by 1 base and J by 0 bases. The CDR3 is CASSLSGTGSYEQYF. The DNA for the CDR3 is TGTGCCAGCAGCTTGTCGGGGACAGGCTCCTACGAGCAGTACTTC.